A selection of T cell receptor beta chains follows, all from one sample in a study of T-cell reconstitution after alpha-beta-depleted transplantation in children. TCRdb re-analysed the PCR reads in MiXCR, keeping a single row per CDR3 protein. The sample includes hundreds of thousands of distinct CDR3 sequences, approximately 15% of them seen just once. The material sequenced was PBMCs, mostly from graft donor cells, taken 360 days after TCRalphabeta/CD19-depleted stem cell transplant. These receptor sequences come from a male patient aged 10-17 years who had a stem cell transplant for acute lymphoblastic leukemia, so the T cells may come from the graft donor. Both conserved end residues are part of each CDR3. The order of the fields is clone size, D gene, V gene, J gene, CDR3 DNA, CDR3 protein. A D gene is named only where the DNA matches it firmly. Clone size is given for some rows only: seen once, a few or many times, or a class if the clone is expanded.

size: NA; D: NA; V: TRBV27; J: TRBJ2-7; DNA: TGTGCCAGCAGTTTCGGGTCGGGGGCCACCTACGAGCAGTACTTC; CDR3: CASSFGSGATYEQYF
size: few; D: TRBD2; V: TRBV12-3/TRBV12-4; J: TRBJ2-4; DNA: TGTGCCAGCAGTTTGGGTAGCGGGAGAGGGGTATCGAACATTCAGTACTTC; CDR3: CASSLGSGRGVSNIQYF
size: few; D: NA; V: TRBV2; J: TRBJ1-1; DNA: TGTGCCAGCAGGTCGTCGGGGCTCACCGAAGCTTTCTTT; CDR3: CASRSSGLTEAFF
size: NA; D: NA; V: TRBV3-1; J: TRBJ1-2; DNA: TGTGCCAGCAGCCAAGCAGGCCGAGTTGGCTACACCTTC; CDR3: CASSQAGRVGYTF
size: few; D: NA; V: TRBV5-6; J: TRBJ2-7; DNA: TGTGCCAGCAGCTCGGGGACGAACGAGCAGTACTTC; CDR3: CASSSGTNEQYF
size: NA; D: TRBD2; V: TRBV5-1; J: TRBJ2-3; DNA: TGCGCCAGCAGCCATTCTAGCGGGAGGGTCCCAATCCAGTATTTT; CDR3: CASSHSSGRVPIQYF
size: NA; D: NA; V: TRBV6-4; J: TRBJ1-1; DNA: TGTGCCAGCAGTGTAGCGCCTCCTGAAGCTTTCTTT; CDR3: CASSVAPPEAFF
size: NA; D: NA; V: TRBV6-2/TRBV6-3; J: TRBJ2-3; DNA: TGTGCCAGCAGTTACAAGGGACCTCGCACAGATACGCAGTATTTT; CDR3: CASSYKGPRTDTQYF
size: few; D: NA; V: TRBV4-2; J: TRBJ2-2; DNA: TGTGCCAGCAGCCCCAGGCCCGAACGGCTAGCGATCGGCACCGGGGAGCTGTTTTTT; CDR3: CASSPRPERLAIGTGELFF
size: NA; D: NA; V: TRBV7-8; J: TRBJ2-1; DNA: TGTGCCAGCAGCTTATTGGTACAAAGGGGGAATGAGCAGTTCTTC; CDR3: CASSLLVQRGNEQFF
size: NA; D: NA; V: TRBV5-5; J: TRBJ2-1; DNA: TGTGCCAGCAGCTTGGATTTCGGGAACTACAATGAGCAGTTCTTC; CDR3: CASSLDFGNYNEQFF
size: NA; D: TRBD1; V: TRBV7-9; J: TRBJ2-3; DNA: TGTGCCAGCAGCATGACAGGGTACACAGATACGCAGTATTTT; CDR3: CASSMTGYTDTQYF
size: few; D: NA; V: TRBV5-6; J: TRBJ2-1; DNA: TGTGCCAGCAGCTTGTGGCGGACCCCCTACAATGAGCAGTTCTTC; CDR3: CASSLWRTPYNEQFF
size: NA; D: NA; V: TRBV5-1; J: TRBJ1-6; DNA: TGCGCCAGCAGCTCAGGCCAAGGAGGCTATAATTCACCCCTCCACTTT; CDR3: CASSSGQGGYNSPLHF
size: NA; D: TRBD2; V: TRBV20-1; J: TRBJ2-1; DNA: TGCAGTGCTAGAGATCTGGGACTAGCGGGCGATGAGCAGTTCTTC; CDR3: CSARDLGLAGDEQFF
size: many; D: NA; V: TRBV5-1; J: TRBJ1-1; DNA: TGCGCCAGCAGCTTGGGGAGGGACACTGAAGCTTTCTTT; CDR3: CASSLGRDTEAFF
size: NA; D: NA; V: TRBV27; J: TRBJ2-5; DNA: TGTGCCAGCAGTTCGACTAAAGCGGAGACCCAGTACTTC; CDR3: CASSSTKAETQYF
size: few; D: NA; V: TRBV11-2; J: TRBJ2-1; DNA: TGTGCCAGCAGCCCACCGATGGGCAATGAGCAGTTCTTC; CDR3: CASSPPMGNEQFF
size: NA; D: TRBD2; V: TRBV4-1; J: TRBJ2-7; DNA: TGCGCCAGCAGCCAAGATACTAGCGGTTTGAGCTCCTACGAGCAGTACTTC; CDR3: CASSQDTSGLSSYEQYF
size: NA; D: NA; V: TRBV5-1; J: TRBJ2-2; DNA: TGCGCCAGCCGCACACTACTAGGGGAAGACGGGGAGCTGTTTTTT; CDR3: CASRTLLGEDGELFF
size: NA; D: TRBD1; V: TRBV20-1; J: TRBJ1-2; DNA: TGCAGTGCTCCCCGGGACAGCCTCCCCTATGGCTACACCTTC; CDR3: CSAPRDSLPYGYTF
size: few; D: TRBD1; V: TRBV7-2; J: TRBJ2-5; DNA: TGTGCCAGCAGATCGACAGGGAATATGGAGACCCAGTACTTC; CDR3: CASRSTGNMETQYF
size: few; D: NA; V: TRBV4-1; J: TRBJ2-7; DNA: TGCGCCAGCAGCCAAGACCCAGGACAGTCCTACGAGCAGTACTTC; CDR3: CASSQDPGQSYEQYF
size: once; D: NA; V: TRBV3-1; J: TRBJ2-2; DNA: TGTGCCAGCAGCCAAGACAGGACCGGGAACACCGGGGAGCTGTTTTTT; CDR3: CASSQDRTGNTGELFF
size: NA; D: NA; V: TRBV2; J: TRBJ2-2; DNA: TGTGCCAGCATTGGGTTATTTACTGACACCGGGGAGCTGTTTTTT; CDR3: CASIGLFTDTGELFF
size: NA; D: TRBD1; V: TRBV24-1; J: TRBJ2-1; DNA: TGTGCCACCAGTGACCCAGGGGGCTCCTACAATGAGCAGTTCTTC; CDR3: CATSDPGGSYNEQFF
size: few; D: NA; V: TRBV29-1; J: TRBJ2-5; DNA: TGCAGCGTTGAGGAAATCCCTCTACTAGAGAGGAGAAGAGAGACCCAGTACTTC; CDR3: CSVEEIPLLERRRETQYF
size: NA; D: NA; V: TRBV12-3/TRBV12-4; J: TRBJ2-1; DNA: TGTGCCAGCAGGGTCGACCGAGACAATGAGCAGTTCTTC; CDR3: CASRVDRDNEQFF
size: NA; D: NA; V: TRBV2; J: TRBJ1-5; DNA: TGTGCCAGTGGCCAGGACAGCAATCAGCCCCAGCATTTT; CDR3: CASGQDSNQPQHF
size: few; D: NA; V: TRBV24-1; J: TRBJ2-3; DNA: TGTGCCACCAGTGATTTGGACGTGCGCACAGATACGCAGTATTTT; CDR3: CATSDLDVRTDTQYF
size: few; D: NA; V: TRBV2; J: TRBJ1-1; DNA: TGTGCCAGCAAACAGGAAGAGCGGACCACTGAAGCTTTCTTT; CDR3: CASKQEERTTEAFF
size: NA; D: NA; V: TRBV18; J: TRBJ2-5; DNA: TGTGCCAGCTCACCCCGGTTAGGTGCTACAGCCCAAGAGACCCAGTACTTC; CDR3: CASSPRLGATAQETQYF
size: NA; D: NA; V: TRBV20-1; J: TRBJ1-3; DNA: TGCAGTGCTAGGGGGCTGGGGCAGGGCTACAGAGGTCGAAACACCATATATTTT; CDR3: CSARGLGQGYRGRNTIYF
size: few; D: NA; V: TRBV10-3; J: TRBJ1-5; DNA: TGTGCCATCAGCTTGACAGCCACCAATCAGCCCCAGCATTTT; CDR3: CAISLTATNQPQHF
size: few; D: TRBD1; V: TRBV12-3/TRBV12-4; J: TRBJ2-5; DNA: TGTGCCAGCAGTAACTACCGGGACAGGGGGCCTGAGACCCAGTACTTC; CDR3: CASSNYRDRGPETQYF
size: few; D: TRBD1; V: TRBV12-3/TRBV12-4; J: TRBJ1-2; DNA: TGTGCCAGCAGCTGGGGACAGGGAAACTATGGCTACACCTTC; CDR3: CASSWGQGNYGYTF
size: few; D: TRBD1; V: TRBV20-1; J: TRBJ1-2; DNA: TGCAGTGCTCAACTGAGGGGACAGGGGGCCGGCTATGGCTACACCTTC; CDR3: CSAQLRGQGAGYGYTF
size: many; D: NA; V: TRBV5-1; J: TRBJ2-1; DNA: TGCGCCAGCAGCTCCCATTACAATGAGCAGTTCTTC; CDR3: CASSSHYNEQFF
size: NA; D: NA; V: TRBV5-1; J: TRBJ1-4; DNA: TGCGCCAGCAGCTTGGATTCCCGAGAAGGAAAACTGTTTTTT; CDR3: CASSLDSREGKLFF
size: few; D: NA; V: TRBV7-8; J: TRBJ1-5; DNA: TGTGCCATCAGACAGCTACATCAGCCCCAGCATTTT; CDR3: CAIRQLHQPQHF
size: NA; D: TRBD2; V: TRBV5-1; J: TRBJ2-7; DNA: TGCGCCAGCAGCTTGTCGACTAGCGGTCCCTACGAGCAGTACTTC; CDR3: CASSLSTSGPYEQYF
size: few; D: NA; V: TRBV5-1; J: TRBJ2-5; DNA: TGCGCCAGCAGCTTAAAGAGTGCAGAGACCCAGTACTTC; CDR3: CASSLKSAETQYF
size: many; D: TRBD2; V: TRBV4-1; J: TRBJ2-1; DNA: TGCGCCAGCAGCCCAATAGCGGGAGCCTCCTACAATGAGCAGTTCTTC; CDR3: CASSPIAGASYNEQFF
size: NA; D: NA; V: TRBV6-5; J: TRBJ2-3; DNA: TGTGCCAGCAGTTACTCGAGTTCCGGCGCCGGAACAGATACGCAGTATTTT; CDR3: CASSYSSSGAGTDTQYF
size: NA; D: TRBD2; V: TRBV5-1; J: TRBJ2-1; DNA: TGCGCCAGCTTCTGGGGGCCTCCGGGACTAGCAAACAATGAGCAGTTCTTC; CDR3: CASFWGPPGLANNEQFF
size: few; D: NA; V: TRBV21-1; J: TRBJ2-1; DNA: TGTGCCAGCAGCAAACCTTATCGAGACAGGGGGCAATTCAAATTCTTC; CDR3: CASSKPYRDRGQFKFF
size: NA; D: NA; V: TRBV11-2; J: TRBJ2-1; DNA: TGTGCCAGCAGCTTAGCGGGAAGACCTAACAATGAGCAGTTCTTC; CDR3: CASSLAGRPNNEQFF
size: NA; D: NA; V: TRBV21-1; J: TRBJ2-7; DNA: NA; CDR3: CASSKVGQGAHEQYF
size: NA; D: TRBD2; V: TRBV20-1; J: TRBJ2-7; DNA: TGCAGTGCTAGAGATGGGGACGGGAGGGACGAGCAGTACTTC; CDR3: CSARDGDGRDEQYF
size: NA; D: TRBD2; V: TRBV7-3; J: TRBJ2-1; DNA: TGTGCCAGCAGCTGGGCGGGAGGGATCAATGAGCAGTTCTTC; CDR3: CASSWAGGINEQFF
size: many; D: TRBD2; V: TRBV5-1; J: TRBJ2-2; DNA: TGCGCCAGCAGCTTGCTAGCGGGAACCCCCGGGGAGCTGTTTTTT; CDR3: CASSLLAGTPGELFF
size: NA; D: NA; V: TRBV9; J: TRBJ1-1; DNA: TGTGCCAGCAGCGTAGCAGGGGTCCCGAACACTGAAGCTTTCTTT; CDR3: CASSVAGVPNTEAFF